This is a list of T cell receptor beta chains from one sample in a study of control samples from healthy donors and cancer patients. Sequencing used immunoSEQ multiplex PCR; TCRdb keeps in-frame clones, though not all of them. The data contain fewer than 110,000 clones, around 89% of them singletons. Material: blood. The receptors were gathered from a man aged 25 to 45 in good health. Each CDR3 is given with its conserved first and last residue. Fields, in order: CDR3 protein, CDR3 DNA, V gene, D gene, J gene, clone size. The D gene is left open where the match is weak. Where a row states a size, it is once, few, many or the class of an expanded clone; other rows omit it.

cdr3_aa: CASSSGRELNTEAFF; cdr3_nt: TGTGCCAGCAGTTCAGGCAGGGAGTTGAACACTGAAGCTTTCTTT; v_call: TRBV28; d_call: NA; j_call: TRBJ1-1; clone_size: NA
cdr3_aa: CAWSVGGYNEQFF; cdr3_nt: TGTGCCTGGAGTGTCGGGGGCTACAATGAGCAGTTCTTC; v_call: TRBV30; d_call: NA; j_call: TRBJ2-1; clone_size: NA
cdr3_aa: CASSRDSGSNQPQHF; cdr3_nt: TGTGCCAGCAGCCGGGACAGTGGTAGCAATCAGCCCCAGCATTTT; v_call: TRBV7-2; d_call: TRBD1; j_call: TRBJ1-5; clone_size: NA
cdr3_aa: CASSAGLAGGWGEQFF; cdr3_nt: TGTGCCAGCAGCGCGGGACTAGCGGGAGGGTGGGGTGAGCAGTTCTTC; v_call: TRBV7-9; d_call: TRBD2; j_call: TRBJ2-1; clone_size: NA
cdr3_aa: CASSQAAGGDNEQFF; cdr3_nt: TGCGCCAGCAGCCAAGCAGCGGGAGGGGACAATGAGCAGTTCTTC; v_call: TRBV4-1; d_call: TRBD2; j_call: TRBJ2-1; clone_size: NA
cdr3_aa: CASSSPTSHLHF; cdr3_nt: TGTGCCAGCAGCTCCCCCACTTCGCATCTGCATTTT; v_call: TRBV7-2; d_call: NA; j_call: TRBJ1-5; clone_size: NA
cdr3_aa: CASSYSHREGYTF; cdr3_nt: TGTGCCAGCAGTTACTCCCACAGGGAAGGCTACACCTTC; v_call: TRBV6-2/TRBV6-3; d_call: NA; j_call: TRBJ1-2; clone_size: once
cdr3_aa: CASSLGTGKDYGYTF; cdr3_nt: TGTGCCAGCAGCTTGGGGACAGGAAAAGACTATGGCTACACCTTC; v_call: TRBV7-2; d_call: TRBD1; j_call: TRBJ1-2; clone_size: NA
cdr3_aa: CASSQGGFTEAFF; cdr3_nt: TGTGCCAGCAGCCAAGGGGGCTTTACTGAAGCTTTCTTT; v_call: TRBV11-3; d_call: TRBD1; j_call: TRBJ1-1; clone_size: NA
cdr3_aa: CASSPGSSDEQFF; cdr3_nt: TGTGCCAGCTCACCAGGGTCGTCCGATGAGCAGTTCTTC; v_call: TRBV18; d_call: NA; j_call: TRBJ2-1; clone_size: NA
cdr3_aa: CASSPTPGRGSPLHF; cdr3_nt: TGTGCCAGCTCACCCACCCCGGGACGGGGATCACCCCTCCACTTT; v_call: TRBV18; d_call: NA; j_call: TRBJ1-6; clone_size: NA
cdr3_aa: CASSLEPSIYEQYF; cdr3_nt: TGTGCCAGCAGCTTAGAGCCTTCCATTTACGAGCAGTACTTC; v_call: TRBV7-2; d_call: NA; j_call: TRBJ2-7; clone_size: NA
cdr3_aa: CAWSHKYQSGGYTF; cdr3_nt: TGTGCCTGGAGTCATAAATACCAATCGGGTGGCTACACCTTC; v_call: TRBV30; d_call: NA; j_call: TRBJ1-2; clone_size: NA
cdr3_aa: CASTRQGHGYTF; cdr3_nt: TGTGCCAGCACCAGACAGGGCCATGGCTACACCTTC; v_call: TRBV2; d_call: TRBD1; j_call: TRBJ1-2; clone_size: few
cdr3_aa: CASSLGPQQYF; cdr3_nt: TGTGCCAGCAGTTTAGGACCCCAGCAGTACTTC; v_call: TRBV12-3/TRBV12-4; d_call: NA; j_call: TRBJ2-7; clone_size: NA
cdr3_aa: CASYGRSMRDTQYF; cdr3_nt: TGTGCCAGCTACGGGAGAAGTATGAGAGATACGCAGTATTTT; v_call: TRBV27; d_call: NA; j_call: TRBJ2-3; clone_size: NA
cdr3_aa: CATVGGSLYSNQPQHF; cdr3_nt: TGTGCCACTGTGGGAGGCAGCCTTTATAGCAATCAGCCCCAGCATTTT; v_call: TRBV21-1; d_call: NA; j_call: TRBJ1-5; clone_size: NA
cdr3_aa: CASSQGGGYNEQFF; cdr3_nt: TGTGCCAGCAGCCAAGGTGGCGGGTACAATGAGCAGTTCTTC; v_call: TRBV4-2; d_call: NA; j_call: TRBJ2-1; clone_size: NA
cdr3_aa: CASSAGQGAGNTIYF; cdr3_nt: TGTGCCAGCAGCGCCGGACAGGGGGCTGGAAACACCATATATTTT; v_call: TRBV9; d_call: TRBD1; j_call: TRBJ1-3; clone_size: NA
cdr3_aa: CASSPGQRVNQPQHF; cdr3_nt: TGTGCCAGCTCACCAGGACAGAGAGTTAATCAGCCCCAGCATTTT; v_call: TRBV18; d_call: NA; j_call: TRBJ1-5; clone_size: NA
cdr3_aa: CASSNGLAAGELFF; cdr3_nt: TGTGCCAGCAGCAACGGCCTGGCGGCCGGGGAGCTGTTTTTT; v_call: TRBV6-5; d_call: NA; j_call: TRBJ2-2; clone_size: few
cdr3_aa: CASLETGNSPLHF; cdr3_nt: TGTGCCAGCCTCGAGACAGGGAATTCACCCCTCCACTTT; v_call: TRBV7-8; d_call: TRBD1; j_call: TRBJ1-6; clone_size: NA
cdr3_aa: CASSFAGQGYSYNEQFF; cdr3_nt: TGTGCCAGCAGTTTCGCGGGACAGGGGTACTCCTACAATGAGCAGTTCTTC; v_call: TRBV28; d_call: TRBD1; j_call: TRBJ2-1; clone_size: NA
cdr3_aa: CASSPREVANNEKLFF; cdr3_nt: TGCGCCAGCAGCCCAAGGGAGGTGGCGAATAATGAAAAACTGTTTTTT; v_call: TRBV4-1; d_call: NA; j_call: TRBJ1-4; clone_size: NA
cdr3_aa: CASSLGAFTDTQYF; cdr3_nt: TGTGCCAGCAGCTTGGGGGCCTTCACAGATACGCAGTATTTT; v_call: TRBV5-4; d_call: NA; j_call: TRBJ2-3; clone_size: NA
cdr3_aa: CASRVAGGGAYEQYF; cdr3_nt: TGTGCCAGCAGGGTAGCGGGAGGGGGCGCCTACGAGCAGTACTTC; v_call: TRBV27; d_call: TRBD2; j_call: TRBJ2-7; clone_size: NA
cdr3_aa: CASSRFGTGGSGYTF; cdr3_nt: TGTGCCAGCAGCCGCTTCGGGACAGGGGGGTCTGGCTACACCTTC; v_call: TRBV9; d_call: TRBD1; j_call: TRBJ1-2; clone_size: once
cdr3_aa: CASSPAGGGTTDTQYF; cdr3_nt: TGTGCCAGCAGCCCAGCCGGGGGGGGAACCACAGATACGCAGTATTTT; v_call: TRBV7-7; d_call: TRBD2; j_call: TRBJ2-3; clone_size: NA
cdr3_aa: CAGRQDSGTDTQYF; cdr3_nt: TGTGCCGGACGACAGGACTCGGGGACAGATACGCAGTATTTT; v_call: TRBV2; d_call: NA; j_call: TRBJ2-3; clone_size: NA
cdr3_aa: CASSKGTGEGTIQYF; cdr3_nt: TGTGCCAGCAGCAAAGGCACAGGGGAGGGGACCATTCAGTACTTC; v_call: TRBV3-1/TRBV3-2; d_call: NA; j_call: TRBJ2-4; clone_size: NA
cdr3_aa: CASSPRSGNQPQHF; cdr3_nt: TGTGCCAGCAGCCCCAGGTCTGGCAATCAGCCCCAGCATTTT; v_call: TRBV7-2; d_call: NA; j_call: TRBJ1-5; clone_size: NA
cdr3_aa: CASSYRDREAEQYF; cdr3_nt: TGTGCCAGTAGCTACCGGGACAGGGAGGCCGAGCAGTACTTC; v_call: TRBV19; d_call: TRBD1; j_call: TRBJ2-7; clone_size: few